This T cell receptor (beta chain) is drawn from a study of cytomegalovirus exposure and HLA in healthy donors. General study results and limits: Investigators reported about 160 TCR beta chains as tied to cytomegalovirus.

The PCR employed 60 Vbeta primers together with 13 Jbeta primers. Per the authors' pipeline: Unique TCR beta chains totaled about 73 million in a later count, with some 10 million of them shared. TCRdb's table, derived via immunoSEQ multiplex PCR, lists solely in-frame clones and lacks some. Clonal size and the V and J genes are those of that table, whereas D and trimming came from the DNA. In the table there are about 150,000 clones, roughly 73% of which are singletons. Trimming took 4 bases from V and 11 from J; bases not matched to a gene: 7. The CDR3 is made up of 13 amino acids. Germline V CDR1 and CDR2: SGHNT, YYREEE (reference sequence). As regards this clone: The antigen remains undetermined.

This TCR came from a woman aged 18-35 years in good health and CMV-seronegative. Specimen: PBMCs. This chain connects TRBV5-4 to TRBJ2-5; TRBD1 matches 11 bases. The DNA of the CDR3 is TGTGCCAGCAGCGGACAGGGGGCTTGGGAGCAGTACTTC. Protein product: CASSGQGAWEQYF. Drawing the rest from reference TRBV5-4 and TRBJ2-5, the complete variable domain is ETGVTQSPTHLIKTRGQQVTLRCSSQSGHNTVSWYQQALGQGPQFIFQYYREEENGRGNFPPRFSGLQFPNYSSELNVNALELDDSALYLCASSGQGAWEQYFGPGTRLLVL.